This TCR beta chain was identified during a study of blood T cell repertoires in COVID-19 (dated by TCRdb to between 2020 and 2021). Context from the whole study: Samples covering the acute and convalescent phases of COVID-19 were provided by collaborators in the United States, Italy and Spain. Where HLA class I and class II types were available, the types were taken from metadata supplied by the sample provider, not from assay-based typing. A freely available public database, intended as a resource for researchers studying the immune response to SARS-CoV-2, is where the repertoires were released. A de-identified subject ID, COVID-19 status, age in years and sex were almost always included in the sample metadata. Samples came from the ongoing ImmuneRACE study (first 160 participants) plus 1,254 subjects from 6 global collaborators. The prospective study material was composed of cDNA or gDNA derived from T cells, B-cell-depleted T cells, or PBMCs. Subjects who had been exposed to COVID-19, were actively infected with it, or had recovered from it provided the deeply sampled blood TCRbeta repertoires that made up the dataset.

The immunoSEQ Assay, a bias-controlled multiplex PCR, was used to amplify TCRbeta CDR3 regions from genomic DNA. Turning to the authors' computational methods: Nucleated cell counts per sample were estimated from amplification of reference gene primers within the assay. To quantify the absolute abundance of each unique TCRbeta CDR3 rearrangement, sequence reads were collapsed and filtered. For each sample, productive Simpson clonality was calculated as the square root of Simpson's diversity index across productive rearrangements. Held by TCRdb, this immuneACCESS table contains in-frame sequences only and omits some clones. Under half of the omission traces to an unresolved V gene where checked; the cause of the rest is unknown. That table furnishes V, J and clone size, whereas the DNA furnished D and trimming. The sample table records approximately 120,000 clones; about 83% of these occur just once. Roughly 13% of the sample lies in the top ten.

Worth noting for this clone: Its cognate antigen has yet to be identified. The input lacks base qualities; no much larger clone sits a single base away.

Collaborating institutions collected whole blood in K2EDTA tubes following their own protocols. For TCRbeta analysis, collaborator samples were shipped as frozen whole blood, as isolated PBMCs, or as DNA extracted from either sample type. V is cut back by 1 base and J by 15 bases, with 13 bases in the junction unmatched. The germline V gene specifies SGHRS as CDR1 and YFSETQ as CDR2. The CDR3 contains 14 residues, cysteine and phenylalanine counted. Left in the record is the CDR3 DNA by itself, 42 bases read in frame from the first base. The investigation overall reported the following: The quantity of clinical and demographic metadata differed by source and by participant and was supplied without curation.

The receptor was derived from a human donor in a cohort sampled during active COVID-19. The rearrangement combines TRBV5-1 with TRBJ2-1; TRBD2 fits 7 bases in the junction. The sequenced sample consisted of peripheral blood. Read as DNA, the sequence is TGCGCCAGCAGCTTGTATCGCGCGGGGGACTCCATGTTCTTC. This translates into CASSLYRAGDSMFF.